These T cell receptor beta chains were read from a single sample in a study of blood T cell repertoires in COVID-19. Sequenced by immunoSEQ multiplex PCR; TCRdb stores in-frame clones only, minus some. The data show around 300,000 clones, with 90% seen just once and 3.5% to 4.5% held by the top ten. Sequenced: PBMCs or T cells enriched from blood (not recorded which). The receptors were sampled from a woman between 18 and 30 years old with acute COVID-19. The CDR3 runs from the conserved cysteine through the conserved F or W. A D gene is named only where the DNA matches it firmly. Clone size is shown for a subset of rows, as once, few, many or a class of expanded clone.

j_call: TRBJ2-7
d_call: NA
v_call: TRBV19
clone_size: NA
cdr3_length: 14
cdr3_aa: CASSIQGGPYEQYF
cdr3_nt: TGTGCCAGTAGTATTCAGGGGGGCCCCTACGAGCAGTACTTC

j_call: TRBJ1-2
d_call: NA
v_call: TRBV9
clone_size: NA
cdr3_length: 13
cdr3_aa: CASSVVGRDGYTF
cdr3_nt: TGTGCCAGCAGCGTAGTCGGCAGGGATGGCTACACCTTC

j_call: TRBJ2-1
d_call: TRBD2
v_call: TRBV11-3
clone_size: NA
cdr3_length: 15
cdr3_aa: CASSPRVAGYNEQFF
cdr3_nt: TGTGCCAGCAGCCCTCGGGTAGCGGGATACAATGAGCAGTTCTTC

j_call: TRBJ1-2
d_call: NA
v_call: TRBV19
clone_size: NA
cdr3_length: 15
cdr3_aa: CASSYTNREIKGYTF
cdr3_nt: TGTGCCAGTAGTTATACCAACAGGGAGATAAAGGGCTACACCTTC

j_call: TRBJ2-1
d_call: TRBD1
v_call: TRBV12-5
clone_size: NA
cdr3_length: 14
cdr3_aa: CASGKPPGQGGQFF
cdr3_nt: TGTGCTAGTGGCAAGCCGCCGGGACAGGGTGGGCAGTTCTTC

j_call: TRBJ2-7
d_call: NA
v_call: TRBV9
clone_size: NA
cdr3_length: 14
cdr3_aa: CASSASYTTYEQYF
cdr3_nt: TGTGCCAGCAGCGCGTCTTACACAACCTACGAGCAGTACTTC

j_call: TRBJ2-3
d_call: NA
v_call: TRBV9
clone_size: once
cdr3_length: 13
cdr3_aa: CASSVSGTDTQYF
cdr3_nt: TGTGCCAGCAGCGTGAGCGGCACAGATACGCAGTATTTT

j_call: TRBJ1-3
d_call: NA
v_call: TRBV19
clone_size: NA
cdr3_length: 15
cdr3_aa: CASIEDRNSGNTIYF
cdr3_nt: TGTGCCAGTATTGAGGACAGAAACTCTGGAAACACCATATATTTT

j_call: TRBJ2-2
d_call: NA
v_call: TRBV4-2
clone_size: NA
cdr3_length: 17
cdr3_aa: CASSQDLHGANTGELFF
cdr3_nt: TGTGCCAGCAGCCAAGATCTTCACGGTGCAAACACCGGGGAGCTGTTTTTT

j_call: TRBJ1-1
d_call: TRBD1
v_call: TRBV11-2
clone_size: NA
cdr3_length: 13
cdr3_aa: CASRLGTGTEAFF
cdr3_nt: TGTGCCAGCAGATTAGGGACAGGCACTGAAGCTTTCTTT

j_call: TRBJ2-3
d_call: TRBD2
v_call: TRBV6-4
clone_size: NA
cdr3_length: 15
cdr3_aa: CASSDSGISTDTQYF
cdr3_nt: TGTGCCAGCAGTGACAGCGGGATCAGCACAGATACGCAGTATTTT

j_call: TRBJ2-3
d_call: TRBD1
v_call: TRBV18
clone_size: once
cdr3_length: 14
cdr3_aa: CASSRTGEADTQYF
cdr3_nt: TGTGCCAGCTCACGGACAGGGGAGGCAGATACGCAGTATTTT

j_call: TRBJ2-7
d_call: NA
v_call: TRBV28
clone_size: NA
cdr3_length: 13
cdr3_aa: CASSPSLSYEQYF
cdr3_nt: TGTGCCAGCAGTCCCAGTCTCTCCTACGAGCAGTACTTC

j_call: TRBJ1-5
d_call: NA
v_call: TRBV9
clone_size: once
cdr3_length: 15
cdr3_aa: CASSVGEGGGQPQHF
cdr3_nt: TGTGCCAGCAGCGTAGGAGAGGGAGGAGGACAGCCCCAGCATTTT

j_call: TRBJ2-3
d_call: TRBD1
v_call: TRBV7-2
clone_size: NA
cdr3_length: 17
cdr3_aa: CASSLALGQGSTDTQYF
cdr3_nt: TGTGCCAGCAGCTTAGCGCTAGGACAGGGGAGCACAGATACGCAGTATTTT